This TCR beta chain was sequenced for a study of cytomegalovirus exposure and HLA in healthy donors (dated by TCRdb to about 2017). With regard to the full study: In an earlier analysis of some 550 of the donors, roughly 300 Gb of sequence data and 117 million unique TCR beta sequences from about 179 million T cells were reported. Approximately 310 gigabases of sequencing data and approximately 85 million unique TCR sequences were included in an early release covering about 700 HLA-typed donors. The genetic ancestry cluster associated with self-reported Caucasian donors included 65% to 90% of the 300 to 450 genotyped donors. The study was designed to test whether signatures of past pathogen exposure could be identified by cataloging public T cell receptors. The study profiled the T cell repertoires of 500 to 800 subjects by immunosequencing and related them to cytomegalovirus serostatus. In addition to the first cohort of hundreds of subjects, a separate validation cohort of 100 to 150 different subjects was used. High-throughput TCR immunosequencing, statistical association of individual TCRs with disease status, and machine learning were combined to predict cytomegalovirus infection status. A later analysis re-examined previously published TCR beta repertoires from 610 or so donors and added high-resolution HLA genotyping to investigate patterns of TCR occurrence. Rather than drawing on any new phenotypic data, the later analysis identified candidate immune exposures from TCR beta sequences and the way those sequences occurred across donors. An earlier analysis of 587 of the donors used high-throughput TCR beta sequencing to judge whether each TCR beta V gene segment behaved as functional or pseudogenic. Donor age, sex, ethnicity and CMV serostatus were collected together with the repertoire data. In a later genetic analysis, genome-wide SNP genotypes for about three fifths of the roughly 670 donors were used, and that subset was treated as a discovery cohort. All discovery cohort repertoires had been generated on a single sequencing platform. Class I and class II HLA loci were covered by the typing at four-digit resolution. The number of typed donors differed by locus: 629-630 for A, B, C, DRB1 and DQB1; 500 to 550 for DQA1; approximately 600 for DPA1; and 450 to 480 for DPB1. Several DR-DQ haplotypes were handled as single units for association and clustering, since linkage in the cohort was strong. Among 398 genotyped donors of the cohort, an average of around 250,000 unique TCR beta nucleotide sequences was sequenced per donor, of which about 19% were non-productive.

The cohort consisted of 666 healthy bone marrow donors. At the time of sampling, every cohort member was nominally healthy, though immune exposures that went unrecorded were likely present. The donor tested CMV seropositive, placing the donor among the 290 or so seropositive members of the cohort. A peripheral blood sample was collected from each donor, and TCR beta sequencing was performed on peripheral blood mononuclear cells. The Qiagen DNeasy Blood Extraction Kit was used to extract genomic DNA from the blood cell samples. Receptors were amplified or captured by the immunoSEQ multiplex PCR assay. A mixture of 60 forward primers for TCR Vbeta segments and 13 reverse primers for TCR Jbeta segments was used in the multiplex PCR. A multiplex PCR assay on genomic DNA amplified the CDR3 region of rearranged TCR beta genes. The amplified TCR beta libraries were sequenced on the Illumina HiSeq System as 87-base-pair reads. The published analysis was carried out like this. In a later analysis, about 80 million unique TCR beta chains were counted across the 650 to 700 repertoires, and around 10 million of these chains were shared by at least two donors. To remove PCR and sequencing errors, raw reads were error-corrected and collapsed into unique sequences using a nearest-neighbor algorithm that merged closely related sequences. Alignment of CDR3 sequences to IMGT reference sequences was used to assign V, D and J gene segments. For a sequence to be retained, a match of at least six nucleotides to both a V gene segment and a J gene segment was required. Rearrangements were called productive when the CDR3 lacked stop codons and stayed in frame with V and J; all others were non-productive. Following IMGT convention, CDR3 was defined as the stretch from the second conserved V-encoded cysteine up to the conserved J-encoded phenylalanine. The earlier analysis of roughly 590 of the donors excluded any sequence lacking an unambiguous match to a single V gene segment. An earlier analysis of about 590 of the donors classified V segments as functional when productive rearrangements were above 56.7% and as segregating when the standard deviation between donors was above 5%. A statistical classification framework was built for diagnosing cytomegalovirus status from the catalog of TCR beta chain sequences. In a later analysis, V and J genes were assigned by comparing TCR nucleotide sequences against IMGT/GENE-DB human TR gene sequences. In a later analysis, CDR3 sequences and most-parsimonious VDJ recombination scenarios were assigned using the TCRdist pipeline. A later analysis defined each TCR beta chain by its CDR3 amino acid sequence plus V-gene family, and excluded reads lacking a unique V-gene family. As a way to deal with suspected cross-contamination and a sequencing artifact, a later analysis dropped 640 or so nucleotide sequences that were highly shared and had low generation probability. In a later analysis, a clonal expansion index for each public chain was calculated from normalized within-repertoire ranks of inferred template counts. In a later analysis, generation probabilities were computed with a VDJ recombination model fitted to out-of-frame rearrangements, and the resulting probabilities were checked against IGoR. In a later analysis, hypergeometric tests were used to score TCR-TCR, TCR-HLA and TCR-CMV co-occurrence, with a repertoire-size bias correction applied to TCR pairs. In a later analysis, false discovery rates were estimated by permuting HLA or CMV assignments 20 times. In a later analysis, co-occurring TCRs were grouped with DBSCAN, and TCRdist sequence similarity was added when clustering was performed within HLA-allele-positive subsets. Repertoires with fewer than 30,000 or more than 120,000 public chains were left out of co-occurrence clustering, as were about five repertoires with anomalous nucleotide sharing. In its TCRdb copy, this immuneACCESS table keeps in-frame sequences only and misses some clones. Where compared with another copy, unresolved V genes explain less than half of these, and the others have no known cause. V and J calls and clone size are those listed in that table; D and trimming were worked out from the DNA. The sample table contains 100,000 to 150,000 clones; only one count was recorded for around 85% of them. Under 5% of the sample goes to the ten largest clones.

Study-level results and caveats: A later analysis associated about 17,000 TCR beta sequences with specific HLA alleles at a false discovery rate of 0.05. In the study, 150 to 200 TCR beta chains were listed as associated with cytomegalovirus. V-gene and J-gene trimming of TCR beta chains was associated with a missense DCLRE1C variant in a later genetic analysis, and the association was replicated in an independent cohort. This cohort had only TCR beta chains sequenced, and the lack of alpha or paired-chain data limited which features could be detected. While some public TCRs were present in many individuals, most TCR sequences turned up only very rarely across donors. A later analysis found that TCR association rates varied across HLA loci, with DRB1 alleles showing the most associated TCRs and HLA-C alleles the fewest. A cluster of highly shared sequence variants was judged likely to represent a technical artifact of the sequencing pipeline. When HLA alleles, especially DR and DQ, strongly co-occurred, TCR associations were difficult to assign to individual alleles. Some IMGT-functional V segments, including TRBV6-2 and TRBV6-3, could not be told apart with the 87-base-pair reads, so those segments were excluded. Because counts were too low, seventeen rarely observed V segments, including chromosome 9 orphons, were excluded from the earlier analysis of about 500 of the donors. In an earlier analysis of about 600 of the donors, most TCR beta V segments appeared in productive rearrangements about 90% or about 30% of the time, broadly matching IMGT annotations. Linkage disequilibrium might explain the correlated functional status among segregating V segments, but an unknown experimental factor could not be excluded. Compared with the roughly 670-donor mean, donors in an Asian-associated ancestry cluster had fewer N-insertions in productive TCRs, according to a later genetic analysis. A later analysis reported that several top co-occurrence clusters appeared linked to parvovirus B19, influenza, CMV and Epstein-Barr virus. Most CMV-associated TCR beta chains appeared to be HLA-restricted in a later analysis, and the HLA associations seemed to be driven largely by CMV exposure. A few of the identified cytomegalovirus-associated TCR beta chains were confirmed in vitro to be specific for cytomegalovirus antigens. In a later analysis, HLA-associated TCR beta chains were found to be more clonally expanded and to have lower generation probabilities than equally common non-associated chains. The classifier was reported to diagnose cytomegalovirus status with high specificity and sensitivity in both the original cohort and the validation cohort. For the cohort, immune exposure information was limited to CMV serostatus. Sequencing depth was assumed to be roughly uniform across donors in the presence/absence analyses, though that assumption may not hold. A further reported finding was that TCR beta sequences accurately predicted the HLA-A and HLA-B alleles for most subjects in the first cohort. Because some donors lacked HLA typing at each locus, the association tests relied only on the typed subset. It was suggested by the authors that the approach could potentially be generalized to other disease states and immunological phenotypes.

Reading the germline V gene gives CDR1 MNHNS and CDR2 SASEGT. V is reduced by 6 bases and J by 6 bases, leaving a spacing of 15 bases between them. Counted from cysteine to phenylalanine, this CDR3 has 14 amino acids. The kept DNA is CDR3 alone, 42 bases in frame from the first base. Regarding this clone: Its antigen is still unknown. The sample holds no much larger clone one base away, and base qualities are not on file.

This chain joins TRBV6-1 to TRBJ1-5; 5 matching bases give a weak D call of TRBD1. The sequenced sample was PBMCs. The receptor was derived from a man younger than 30 in good health and CMV-seropositive. DNA sequence: TGTGCCAGCAGCCACTCCGGGGGGAGTCAGCCCCAGCATTTT. Its protein is CASSHSGGSQPQHF.